This T cell receptor (beta chain) was recovered during a study of identical twins. V lost 6 bases and J 0 bases, leaving 12 bases between the germline ends. CDR1 and CDR2 (germline): SQVTM, ANQGSEA. CDR3 length: 13 residues. TCRdb re-analysed the 5' RACE reads in MiXCR, keeping a single row per CDR3 protein. Seen here are about 720,000 distinct CDR3 sequences, over 8.5% observed once, and the top ten hold 0.75% to 1%. Only a few counts were recorded for this clonotype. These records were also assigned to another study, of yellow fever vaccine responses in identical twins.

The J gene is TRBJ2-7, the V gene TRBV29-1; no reliable D call. The sequence derives from a woman aged 18-35 years in good health. Sequencing input: PBMCs. CDR3 loop: CSVFWTDSYEQYF. Here the CDR3 DNA reads TGCAGCGTCTTCTGGACGGACTCCTACGAGCAGTACTTC.